The source of this T cell receptor beta chain is a study of blood T cell repertoires in COVID-19 (TCRdb year 2020). With respect to the entire study: The collaborator samples originated in the United States, Italy and Spain and spanned the acute and convalescent phases of COVID-19. The material from the prospective study consisted of cDNA or gDNA derived from T cells, B-cell-depleted T cells, or PBMCs. Deeply sampled blood TCRbeta repertoires from subjects exposed to, actively infected with, or recovered from COVID-19 were included in the dataset. A freely available public database, intended as a resource for researchers studying the immune response to SARS-CoV-2, is where the repertoires were released. The samples were drawn from the first 160 participants of the ongoing ImmuneRACE study and from 950 to 1,500 subjects provided by 6 global collaborators. A de-identified subject ID, COVID-19 status, age in years and sex were almost always included in the sample metadata. HLA class I and class II types, where available, came from metadata supplied by the sample provider rather than from assay-based typing. The investigation overall reported the following: The amount of clinical and demographic metadata varied by source and participant and was provided uncurated.

Per the germline V gene, SGHRS is the CDR1 and YFSETQ is the CDR2. V is pared back by 4 bases and J by 3 bases, with 14 bases lying between the germline termini. The CDR3 covers 14 residues, taking in both the cysteine and the phenylalanine. Just CDR3 DNA is preserved here, 42 bases in frame from base 1. TCRbeta CDR3 regions were amplified from genomic DNA using the immunoSEQ Assay, a bias-controlled multiplex PCR. Per the original workflow: Nucleated cell counts per sample were estimated from amplification of reference gene primers within the assay. Sequence reads were collapsed and filtered to measure the absolute abundance of every unique TCRbeta CDR3 rearrangement. For each sample, productive Simpson clonality was calculated as the square root of Simpson's diversity index across productive rearrangements. TCRdb mirrors the immuneACCESS table, restricted to in-frame sequences. Some clones are absent from its copies; in checked studies, under half trace to an unresolved V gene, and the reason for the others is unknown. V and J calls and clone size are as listed in that table; D and trimming were resolved from the DNA. For this sample there are around 160,000 clones; around 81% appear just once. The leading ten clones occupy about an eighth of the sample.

The collaborating institutions used their own protocols to collect whole blood in K2EDTA tubes. For TCRbeta analysis, collaborator samples were shipped as frozen whole blood, as isolated PBMCs, or as DNA extracted from either sample type. This clone was picked up a small number of times. It has no known antigen specificity. Per-nucleotide qualities are absent, and no much larger clonotype sits a single base away. The TCR originated in a man aged 55 to 70 with active or convalescent COVID-19. The sample was peripheral blood. The V and J genes are TRBV5-1 and TRBJ2-7; TRBD2 is a weak D gene call, 7 bases matching. The base sequence is TGCGCCAGCAGCCCCCGGAGGGGGGGCTACGAGCAGTACTTC. This is translated as CASSPRRGGYEQYF.